This T cell receptor beta chain originates from a study of T-cell reconstitution after alpha-beta-depleted transplantation in children. General study findings and limits: Roughly two months post-transplant, alpha-beta T cells reportedly originated from several hundred graft clones that had expanded. Newly produced T cells mostly provided counts and TCRbeta diversity after one year, as hyperexpanded clones declined. The high TCRbeta diversity at day 60 in some patients came from surviving recipient T cells and thymic progenitors.

The CDR3 has 14 residues. Trimming took off 3 bases at V and 1 base at J, with 9 bases between the two ends. CDR1 and CDR2 (germline): DFQATT, SNEGSKA (reference sequence). Details on this clonotype: Its antigen is currently unknown.

Construction of the TCRbeta library involved unique molecular identifiers. A single record per CDR3 protein comes from TCRdb applying MiXCR to the PCR reads. The data show around 700,000 distinct CDR3 sequences, around 13% seen once. Sample: PBMCs, taken before TCRalphabeta/CD19-depleted stem cell transplant. This chain links TRBV20-1 with TRBJ2-2, with unresolved D. The sequence came from a girl aged 2 to 10 with congenital amegakaryocytic thrombocytopenia, due to receive a stem cell transplant. CDR3 DNA sequence: TGCAGTGCTAGGGCTCTGGGGAACACCGGGGAGCTGTTTTTT. It specifies CSARALGNTGELFF.